The sequence of this TCR beta chain was determined in a study of T cells after somatic rescue of genetic block. Per germline, CDR1 MNHEY and CDR2 SVGAGI. The CDR3 runs to 15 residues. V gave up 0 bases and J gave up 9 bases, with 15 bases separating them. Assay used: immunoSEQ multiplex PCR; TCRdb lists only in-frame clones, some missing. This table has about 63,000 clones, approximately 90% appearing once. The sequence was obtained from a man aged 35 to 55. The sample consisted of peripheral blood mononuclear cells (PBMCs). The genes are TRBV6-5 and TRBJ2-1, with D possibly matching TRBD1 (5 bases). The CDR3 region is CASSYSGQGPSEQFF. The CDR3 nucleotides are TGTGCCAGCAGTTACTCCGGGCAGGGCCCTAGTGAGCAGTTCTTC.